This entry lists 2 T cell receptor beta chains sequenced from one sample in a study of blood T cell repertoires in COVID-19. This table comes from immunoSEQ multiplex PCR, and its TCRdb copy is limited to in-frame clones, with some not included. The sample lists approximately 300,000 clones; 85% to 90% were seen once. What was sequenced was PBMCs or T cells enriched from blood (not recorded which). The source of these receptors is a man aged 30 to 39 who had recovered from COVID-19.

The chain recombines TRBV2 with TRBJ2-7, with D possibly matching TRBD2 (5 bases). CDR3 length equals 15 residues. CDR1 and CDR2 (germline): SNHLY, FYNNEI. Trimming took 8 bases from V and 0 from J, leaving 17 bases between them. For the CDR3, the DNA is TGTGCCAGCCGGCACCCGGGATATATCTCCTACGAGCAGTACTTC. Protein: CASRHPGYISYEQYF.

This chain connects TRBV7-9 to TRBJ1-2, with 7 bases that match TRBD1. The CDR3 is made up of 15 amino acids. Trimming cost V 5 bases and J 4 bases; bases outside gene matches: 10. Germline assignment: CDR1 SEHNR and CDR2 FQNEAQ (reference sequence). The CDR3, as DNA: TGTGCCAGCAGCGCCGGACAGGTCCCCCCCTATGGCTACACCTTC. Amino acids: CASSAGQVPPYGYTF.